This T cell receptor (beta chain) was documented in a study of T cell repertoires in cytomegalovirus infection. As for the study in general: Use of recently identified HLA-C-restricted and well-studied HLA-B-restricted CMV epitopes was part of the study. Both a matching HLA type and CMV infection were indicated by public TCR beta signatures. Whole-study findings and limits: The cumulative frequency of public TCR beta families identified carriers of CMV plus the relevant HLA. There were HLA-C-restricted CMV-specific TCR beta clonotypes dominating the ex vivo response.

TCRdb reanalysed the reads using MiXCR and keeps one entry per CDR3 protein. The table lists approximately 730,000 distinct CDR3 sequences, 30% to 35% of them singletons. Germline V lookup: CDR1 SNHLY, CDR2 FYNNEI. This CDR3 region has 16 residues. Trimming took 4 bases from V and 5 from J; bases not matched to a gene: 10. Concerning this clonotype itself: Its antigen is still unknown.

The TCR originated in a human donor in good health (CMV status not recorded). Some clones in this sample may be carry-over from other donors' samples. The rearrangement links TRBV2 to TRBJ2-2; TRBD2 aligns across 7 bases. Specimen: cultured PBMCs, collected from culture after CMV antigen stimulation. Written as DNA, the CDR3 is TGTGCCAGCAGTGTATCCCGGGACGGGAGGACCGGGGAGCTGTTTTTT. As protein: CASSVSRDGRTGELFF.